This T cell receptor beta chain was identified during a study of T-cell memory formation after mild COVID-19. CDR1 and CDR2 (germline): SGDLS, YYNGEE. The germline V and J ends were trimmed by 0 bases and 0 bases, with 11 bases remaining between them. The CDR3 covers 16 residues. Study-level results: Contracting CD4+ clones were located mainly in CM and EM, and CD8+ clones in EMRA.

TCR alpha and TCR beta cDNA libraries carrying sample barcodes and UMIs came from 5'RACE with constant-segment primers. TCRdb recomputed calls from the 5' RACE reads with MiXCR, one row per CDR3 protein. The sample shows around 530,000 distinct CDR3 sequences, 20% to 25% of them seen only once. Ten or more counts support this clonotype. The antigen is undetermined. Sequenced sample: PBMCs or a T cell subset sorted from them (not recorded which). The sequence derives from an adult woman who had mild COVID-19 (a few samples of this study predate the infection). Cell type and time point are not known. The chain is built from TRBV9 and TRBJ2-3, with unresolved D. The CDR3 nucleotides read TGTGCCAGCAGCGTAGTTGGGGATTCTAGCACAGATACGCAGTATTTT. This sequence encodes CASSVVGDSSTDTQYF. Looking up the rest from reference TRBV9 and TRBJ2-3 gives the full variable domain: DSGVTQTPKHLITATGQRVTLRCSPRSGDLSVYWYQQSLDQGLQFLIQYYNGEERAKGNILERFSAQQFPDLHSELNLSSLELGDSALYFCASSVVGDSSTDTQYFGPGTRLTVL.